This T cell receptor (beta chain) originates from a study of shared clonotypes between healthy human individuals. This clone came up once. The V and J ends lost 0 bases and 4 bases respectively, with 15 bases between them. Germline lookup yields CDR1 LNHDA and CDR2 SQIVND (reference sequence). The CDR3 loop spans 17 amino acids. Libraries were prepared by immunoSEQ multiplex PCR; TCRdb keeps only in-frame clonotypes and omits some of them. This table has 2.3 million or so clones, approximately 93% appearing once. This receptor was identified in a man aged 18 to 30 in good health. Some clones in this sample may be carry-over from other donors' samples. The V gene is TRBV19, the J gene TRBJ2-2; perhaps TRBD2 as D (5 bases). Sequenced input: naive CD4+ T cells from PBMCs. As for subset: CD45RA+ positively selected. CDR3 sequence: CASSIDFTRVSTGELFF. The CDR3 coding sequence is TGTGCCAGTAGTATAGATTTTACGAGGGTTTCCACCGGGGAGCTGTTTTTT.